Listed below are T cell receptor beta chains from one sample, sequenced in a study of cytomegalovirus exposure and HLA in healthy donors. Method: immunoSEQ multiplex PCR; TCRdb's copy keeps in-frame clones and lacks some. The table lists 100,000 or so clones, 65% to 85% of them singletons, with under 6.5% in the top ten. The sequencing sample was made of PBMCs. The receptor source for this set is a man between 18 and 35 years old in good health and CMV-seronegative. Each CDR3 is given with its conserved first and last residue. The D gene is left open where the match is weak. Size values are once, few and many counts, or a class for expanded clones, and some rows have none.

>TRBV7-9|13|TRBD1|NA|TRBJ1-1
TGTGCCAGCAACAGACAGGGTGGCACTGAAGCTTTCTTT
CASNRQGGTEAFF
>TRBV5-4|14|NA|once|TRBJ1-5
TGTGCCAGCAGCCAAGACGGGTTTCCTCAGCCCCAGCATTTT
CASSQDGFPQPQHF
>TRBV27|13|TRBD2|NA|TRBJ2-1
TGTGCCAGCAGAGCGGGACGGTACAATGAGCAGTTCTTC
CASRAGRYNEQFF
>TRBV27|15|TRBD1|NA|TRBJ2-1
TGTGCCAGCAGTAACCCGGGACAGGCCTACAATGAGCAGTTCTTC
CASSNPGQAYNEQFF
>TRBV29-1|13|NA|NA|TRBJ2-1
TGCAGCGTTGTTGGAGACTCATACAATGAGCAGTTCTTC
CSVVGDSYNEQFF
>TRBV28|15|TRBD1|NA|TRBJ2-7
TGTGCCAGCGGACTCCGGGACAGGGTAATCTACGAGCAGTACTTC
CASGLRDRVIYEQYF
>TRBV19|14|NA|NA|TRBJ1-1
TGTGCCAGTAGTAAGTTCCAGATTAACACTGAAGCTTTCTTT
CASSKFQINTEAFF
>TRBV7-3|13|NA|NA|TRBJ1-1
TGTGCCAGCAGCCCGGACAGTTTAGGCGAAGCTTTCTTT
CASSPDSLGEAFF
>TRBV7-9|13|NA|NA|TRBJ1-4
TGTGCCAGCAGCTTAGAATCCGGTGAAAAACTGTTTTTT
CASSLESGEKLFF
>TRBV7-9|15|NA|NA|TRBJ2-1
TGTGCCAGCAGCTTAAAACAGATAACATACAATGAGCAGTTCTTC
CASSLKQITYNEQFF
>TRBV7-9|16|TRBD1|NA|TRBJ2-3
TGTGCCAGCAGCCCTCCGGGACAGGGCCTCACAGATACGCAGTATTTT
CASSPPGQGLTDTQYF
>TRBV29-1|14|NA|NA|TRBJ1-1
TGCAGCGTTGTAAGGGGTATGATGAACACTGAAGCTTTCTTT
CSVVRGMMNTEAFF
>TRBV9|15|TRBD2|NA|TRBJ2-7
TGTGCCAGCAGCGTAGCTAGCGGGAGTTCGAACGAGCAGTACTTC
CASSVASGSSNEQYF
>TRBV5-4|17|NA|NA|TRBJ1-1
TGTGCCAGCAGCCCACTTATTACGACAGCTATGAACACTGAAGCTTTCTTT
CASSPLITTAMNTEAFF
>TRBV6-6|14|TRBD1|NA|TRBJ2-7
TGTGCCAGCAGCCGCCCGGGGACAGCCTACGAGCAGTACTTC
CASSRPGTAYEQYF
>TRBV30|16|NA|NA|TRBJ2-7
TGTGCCTGGAGTGTACAGGCGGATAGCGGAATCTACGAGCAGTACTTC
CAWSVQADSGIYEQYF
>TRBV13|14|TRBD1|few|TRBJ1-4
TGTGCCAGCAGCAGGACAGGGGAAGGCGGAAAACTGTTTTTT
CASSRTGEGGKLFF
>TRBV6-4|15|TRBD2|once|TRBJ2-1
TGTGCCAGCAGCGAAGGACTAGCGGGAGGCAATGAGCAGTTCTTC
CASSEGLAGGNEQFF
>TRBV7-8|14|TRBD1|NA|TRBJ2-7
TGTGCCAGCAGTGCGACAGGGGGGTTTAACGAGCAGTACTTC
CASSATGGFNEQYF
>TRBV6-5|15|TRBD1|NA|TRBJ2-7
TGTGCCAGCAGTTACTCGGGACAGGGGTTCTACGAGCAGTACTTC
CASSYSGQGFYEQYF
>TRBV4-2|16|TRBD2|few|TRBJ2-7
TGTGCCAGCAGCCAAGAACGGGGGGGGGCCCCCTACGAGCAGTACTTC
CASSQERGGAPYEQYF
>TRBV9|15|NA|NA|TRBJ2-1
TGTGCCAGCAGCGTTAGCAGCGCTACGGTCAATGAGCAGTTCTTC
CASSVSSATVNEQFF
>TRBV29-1|15|TRBD1|NA|TRBJ2-3
TGCAGCGTTGTGGGAGGACAGGGGTGGAGAGATACGCAGTATTTT
CSVVGGQGWRDTQYF
>TRBV29-1|15|TRBD1|NA|TRBJ1-1
TGCAGCGTTGGAAACCTGACAGGGATGAACACTGAAGCTTTCTTT
CSVGNLTGMNTEAFF
>TRBV9|14|NA|NA|TRBJ2-3
TGTGCCAGCAGCGGCGGCGAGAGCACAGATACGCAGTATTTT
CASSGGESTDTQYF
>TRBV18|17|TRBD1|NA|TRBJ2-7
TGTGCCAGCTCCCTGGGACAGGGGGCGCGAATCGGGAACGAGCAGTACTTC
CASSLGQGARIGNEQYF
>TRBV5-6|15|NA|NA|TRBJ1-1
TGTGCCAGCAGCTTACTTACTGGTAGGAACACTGAAGCTTTCTTT
CASSLLTGRNTEAFF
>TRBV5-6|17|TRBD1|NA|TRBJ1-3
TGTGCCAGCAGCTTGGAGGACAGGGGGGGGTCTGGAAACACCATATATTTT
CASSLEDRGGSGNTIYF
>TRBV28|13|TRBD1|NA|TRBJ1-2
TGTGCCAGTTGGGGACAGGGGATCTATGGCTACACCTTC
CASWGQGIYGYTF
>TRBV7-9|15|NA|NA|TRBJ2-7
TGTGCCAGCAGCTTAGCGATAGGAGCAACCTACGAGCAGTACTTC
CASSLAIGATYEQYF
>TRBV7-9|11|NA|NA|TRBJ1-1
TGTGCCGGCCAGGGGAACACTGAAGCTTTCTTT
CAGQGNTEAFF
>TRBV19|13|TRBD1|NA|TRBJ2-2
TGTGCCAATACCACAGGGGACACCGGGGAGCTGTTTTTT
CANTTGDTGELFF
>TRBV2|14|NA|NA|TRBJ1-5
TGTGCCAGCAGTGTTTTCGGGTTTGGGCAGCCCCAGCATTTT
CASSVFGFGQPQHF
>TRBV27|13|NA|NA|TRBJ2-6
TGTGCCAGCAGTTTCCTGGGGGCCAACGTCCTGACTTTC
CASSFLGANVLTF
>TRBV12-5|13|TRBD1|NA|TRBJ2-7
TGTGCTAGTGGTTTGGAACAGGGGAACGCGCAGTACTTC
CASGLEQGNAQYF
>TRBV28|12|NA|NA|TRBJ2-7
TGTGCCAGCAGTTTAATCGTCGGGGAGCAGTACTTC
CASSLIVGEQYF
>TRBV13|15|NA|NA|TRBJ1-1
TGTGCCAGCAGTCAAAACCCGGGTTTGAACACTGAAGCTTTCTTT
CASSQNPGLNTEAFF
>TRBV29-1|13|TRBD1|NA|TRBJ1-2
TGCAGCGTTCCCCGGGACAGGGTCTATGGCTACACCTTC
CSVPRDRVYGYTF
>TRBV4-2|18|NA|NA|TRBJ2-2
TGTGCCAGCAGCCAAGTTGATTTGACGGGATACAACGGCGGGGAGCTGTTTTTT
CASSQVDLTGYNGGELFF
>TRBV25-1|14|NA|NA|TRBJ2-7
TGTGCCAGCAGTGAATTCGCCGGGACAAACGAGCAGTACTTC
CASSEFAGTNEQYF
>TRBV29-1|15|NA|NA|TRBJ1-2
TGCAGCGTCTCAGGGTGGGGGCCGCTGAACTATGGCTACACCTTC
CSVSGWGPLNYGYTF